One and the same sample provided the 7 T cell receptor beta chains below, sequenced in a study of spatial heterogeneity in lung cancer. Indicated time point: blood at routine non-recurrence follow-up after resection. TCRdb analysed the 5' RACE reads with MiXCR anew, one entry per CDR3 protein. Here the sample spans tens of thousands of distinct CDR3 sequences, 8.5% to 12% being singletons. The sequences come from PBMCs, collected at follow-up. All receptors come from a female donor with early-stage non-small cell lung cancer.

This clonotype has a count of ten or more. The chain employs TRBV29-1 and TRBJ2-7; perhaps TRBD1 as D (6 bases). The germline CDR1 and CDR2 sequences are SQVTM and ANQGSEA. The CDR3 extends over 13 amino acids. Trimming pared 7 bases from V and 0 bases from J, leaving 13 bases between. CDR3 nucleotide sequence: TGCAGCGCCCGGGACATGGACTCCTACGAGCAGTACTTC. Its protein product is CSARDMDSYEQYF.

CDR3 loop: CASSLTSARTDTQYF. CDR3 nucleotides: TGCGCCAGCAGCCTTACCTCAGCCCGCACAGATACGCAGTATTTT. This chain joins TRBV4-3 and TRBJ2-3; D not certain. Germline assignment: CDR1 LGHNA and CDR2 YSLEER. The CDR3 runs 15 residues. The V and J ends lost 4 bases and 1 base respectively, with 12 bases between them.

This clonotype was seen a handful of times. The junction does not match germline at one end; this may be a read error. The CDR3 DNA follows: TGTGTCAGCAGGGAGGGTTGGACGCAGTATTTT. This sequence encodes CVSREGWTQYF. The chain is built from TRBV7-2 and TRBJ2-3; 7 bases fit TRBD2. Per the germline V gene, CDR1 is SGHTA and CDR2 is FQGNSA. The CDR3 consists of 11 residues.

The sample holds many counts of this clonotype. The V and J genes are TRBV11-2 and TRBJ2-1; 10 bases line up with TRBD2. Germline V gives CDR1 SGHAT, CDR2 FQNNGV. V trimming: 5 bases; J trimming: 4 bases; junction bases outside the gene matches: 5. The CDR3 sequence is 15 residues long. The CDR3 nucleotides read TGTGCCAGCAGCATAGCGGGGGGCGGGTACAATGAGCAGTTCTTC. This codes for CASSIAGGGYNEQFF.

The CDR3: CATTHVRGDQPQHF. Written as DNA, the CDR3 is TGTGCCACGACTCACGTTCGAGGGGATCAGCCCCAGCATTTT. The chain couples TRBV15 to TRBJ1-5; TRBD1 is a possible D gene (5 bases). Germline CDR1 and CDR2: LNHNV and YYDKDF (reference sequence). This CDR3 is 14 amino acids long. Trimming cost V 9 bases and J 5 bases, with 17 bases left between them.

This clonotype was picked up many times. The chain links TRBV7-6 to TRBJ2-3, with D tentatively TRBD1 (6 bases). The CDR3 consists of 14 residues. Germline assignment: CDR1 SGHVS and CDR2 FNYEAQ. V was trimmed by 5 bases and J by 3 bases, leaving 12 bases between them. The CDR3 region has the DNA TGTGCCAGCAGCCGAACAGGGAGAACAGATACGCAGTATTTT. It yields the protein CASSRTGRTDTQYF.

This clonotype was picked up a small number of times. The chain links TRBV4-3 to TRBJ1-2, with D possibly matching TRBD1 (5 bases). CDR3 length equals 16 residues. V lost 2 bases, J lost 2 bases, and 15 bases lay in between. CDR1 is LGHNA, CDR2 YSLEER, per germline. The CDR3 nucleotides read TGCGCCAGCAGCCAAAGCTTACAGGAGGGAAACTATGGCTACACCTTC. It encodes CASSQSLQEGNYGYTF.